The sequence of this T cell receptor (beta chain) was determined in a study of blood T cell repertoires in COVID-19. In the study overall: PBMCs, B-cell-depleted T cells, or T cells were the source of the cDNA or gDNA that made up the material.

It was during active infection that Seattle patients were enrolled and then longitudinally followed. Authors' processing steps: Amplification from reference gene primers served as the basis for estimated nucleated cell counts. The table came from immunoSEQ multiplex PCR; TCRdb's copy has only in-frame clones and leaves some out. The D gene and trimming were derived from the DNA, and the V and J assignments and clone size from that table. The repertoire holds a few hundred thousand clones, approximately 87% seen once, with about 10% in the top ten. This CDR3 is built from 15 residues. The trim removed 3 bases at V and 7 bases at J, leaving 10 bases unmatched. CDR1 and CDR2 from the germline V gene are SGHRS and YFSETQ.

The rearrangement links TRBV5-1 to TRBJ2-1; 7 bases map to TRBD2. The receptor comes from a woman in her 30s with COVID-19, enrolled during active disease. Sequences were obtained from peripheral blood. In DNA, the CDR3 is TGCGCCAGCAGCTCCAAACGGACTAGTTTAAATGAGCAGTTCTTC. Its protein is CASSSKRTSLNEQFF. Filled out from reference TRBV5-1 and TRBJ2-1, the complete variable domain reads KAGVTQTPRYLIKTRGQQVTLSCSPISGHRSVSWYQQTPGQGLQFLFEYFSETQRNKGNFPGRFSGRQFSNSRSEMNVSTLELGDSALYLCASSSKRTSLNEQFFGPGTRLTVL.